This passage covers 2 T cell receptor beta chains from one sample sequenced in a study of molecular identifiers for immune sequencing clone quantification (dated by TCRdb to 2017 to 2018). The library was obtained by PCR. Sequencer: Illumina HiSeq 4000. TCRdb itself trimmed the public reads at Q25 with fastp, ran MiXCR and retained productive beta chains. Identical CDR3 protein sequences are pooled into one entry, listed with their most common genes and DNA. This sample has under 650,000 distinct CDR3 sequences in its table, and 15% to 20% of those were observed once. The top ten clonotypes cover roughly 0.9% of the sample. Sequenced: naive CD8+ T cells from blood, with Jurkat cell RNA spiked in. Reading the label with the study, this specimen's cell subset or site is: FACS-sorted CD8+CD4-CCR7+CD45RA+ naive T cells. The receptors come from a human donor in good health. Some libraries in this study had Jurkat cell RNA spiked in.

The chain combines TRBV4-3 with TRBJ1-2, with 7 bases aligning to TRBD1. This CDR3 spans 15 amino acids. Trimming cost V 1 base and J 5 bases; bases outside gene matches: 7. Germline loops: CDR1 LGHNA, CDR2 YSLEER. This CDR3 reads CASSQGDRDYYGYTF. The CDR3 region has the DNA TGCGCCAGCAGCCAAGGGGACAGAGATTATTATGGCTACACCTTC.

This clonotype was observed a few times. V and J are TRBV18 and TRBJ2-1; TRBD2 matches 9 bases. This CDR3 spans 15 amino acids. CDR1 is KGHSH and CDR2 is LQKENI in the germline V gene. The V gene end was trimmed by 4 bases and the J gene end by 7 bases; junction bases not matched to a gene: 8. CDR3 sequence reads: CASSLDFLAGNEQFF. CDR3 nucleotide sequence: TGTGCCAGCTCACTTGATTTCCTAGCGGGGAATGAGCAGTTCTTC.